The TCR beta chain under discussion was sequenced for a study of T cells in Graves' hyperthyroidism and ophthalmopathy. General study points: Most thyroid clonotypes expanded above 0.001 appeared in blood too. The model anticipated ophthalmopathy a median around six months pre-onset.

TCR beta CDR3 regions were amplified from RNA transcripts. TCR CDR3 regions were first amplified by RT-PCR with HTBI primers. TCRdb reanalysed the multiplex PCR reads using MiXCR and keeps one entry per CDR3 protein. The sample holds roughly 400,000 distinct CDR3 sequences, approximately 25% seen once. The V and J ends lost 7 bases and 3 bases respectively, with 16 bases between them. The CDR3 length is 14 residues. Comment on this clonotype: What it binds is unknown.

The PBMCs were taken from around 10 ml of fresh peripheral blood. Material for sequencing was blood. The receptor's source is a man between 45 and 60 years old with Graves' hyperthyroidism. This chain uses TRBV12-3 or TRBV12-4 with TRBJ2-7; maybe TRBD2 (6 bases). The DNA of the CDR3 is TGTGCCAGCACCCGGAGTGGAGGGATCTACGAGCAGTACTTC. Amino acid sequence: CASTRSGGIYEQYF.